What follows are 20 T cell receptor beta chains derived from one specimen sequenced in a study of beta chain features in type 1 diabetes. Expressed TCRB transcripts were sequenced because the entire RNA isolate underwent reverse transcription. Libraries were prepared by immunoSEQ multiplex PCR; TCRdb keeps only in-frame clonotypes and omits some of them. The data show about 620,000 clones, around 15% seen once. Sample: naive CD4+ T cells from blood. The receptors originated from a young man in good health.

This clone has a handful of counts. The chain has TRBV7-9 and TRBJ2-6; D call uncertain. The CDR3 loop spans 19 amino acids. V dropped 1 base and J dropped 0 bases, with 16 bases sitting between them. Germline-derived CDR1 and CDR2 are SEHNR and FQNEAQ (reference sequence). CDR3 in amino acids: CASSLGIMNRPSGANVLTF. The CDR3 nucleotides read TGTGCCAGCAGCTTAGGAATAATGAATCGGCCCTCTGGGGCCAACGTCCTGACTTTC.

This clone has only a few counts. The chain combines TRBV5-6 with TRBJ2-3; 7 bases are a match to TRBD1. The germline CDR1 and CDR2 sequences are SGHDT and YYEEEE. Unmatched junction bases numbered 12, after V lost 4 bases and J lost 7 bases. The CDR3 loop spans 15 amino acids. CDR3 DNA: TGTGCCAGCAGCCGATCCGCATCTAGGGGGCATACGCAGTATTTT. Encoded protein: CASSRSASRGHTQYF.

The rearrangement links TRBV5-1 to TRBJ1-1; D gene unclear. This CDR3 is 16 amino acids long. Germline lookup yields CDR1 SGHRS and CDR2 YFSETQ. Trimming pared 1 base from V and 5 bases from J, leaving 18 bases between. The CDR3 loop reads CASSLRAGRSGTEAFF. The CDR3 nucleotides read TGCGCCAGCAGCTTGAGGGCAGGTCGCTCTGGGACTGAAGCTTTCTTT. The variable domain in full, completed from reference TRBV5-1 and TRBJ1-1, reads KAGVTQTPRYLIKTRGQQVTLSCSPISGHRSVSWYQQTPGQGLQFLFEYFSETQRNKGNFPGRFSGRQFSNSRSEMNVSTLELGDSALYLCASSLRAGRSGTEAFFGQGTRLTVV.

This clone was seen more than once but under ten times. This chain links TRBV10-3 with TRBJ1-6, with 8 bases aligning to TRBD1. Germline assignment: CDR1 ENHRY and CDR2 SYGVKD. This CDR3 has 14 amino acids. With V trimmed by 10 bases and J by 5 bases, 7 bases remained unmatched. CDR3 region: CANSRDRNNSPLHF. CDR3 bases: TGTGCCAACTCCCGGGACAGGAATAATTCACCCCTCCACTTT.

This clone was counted only a few times. This chain joins TRBV28 and TRBJ2-3, with TRBD2 matching 7 bases. Germline values: CDR1 MDHEN, CDR2 SYDVKM. V shed 7 bases, J shed 1 base, and the junction held 8 bases outside the gene matches. The CDR3 totals 15 residues. This chain's CDR3 is CASKRGSVGTDTQYF. The CDR3 nucleotides read TGTGCCAGCAAACGCGGGAGTGTGGGCACAGATACGCAGTATTTT. The whole variable domain, remainder taken from reference TRBV28 and TRBJ2-3, is DVKVTQSSRYLVKRTGEKVFLECVQDMDHENMFWYRQDPGLGLRLIYFSYDVKMKEKGDIPEGYSVSREKKERFSLILESASTNQTSMYLCASKRGSVGTDTQYFGPGTRLTVL.

This clone turned up a few times. The CDR3 nucleotides read TGTGCCAGCAGTCCCCAAGGGGGAAGCGCTGAAGCTTTCTTT. It yields the protein CASSPQGGSAEAFF. This chain uses TRBV28 with TRBJ1-1; the D gene is possibly TRBD1 (6 bases). V dropped 5 bases and J dropped 6 bases, with 16 bases sitting between them. The CDR3 has 14 amino acids. Germline assignment: CDR1 MDHEN and CDR2 SYDVKM.

The V call is TRBV18, the J call TRBJ2-7; no definite D call. V shed 0 bases and J shed 2 bases, with 17 bases lying between them. CDR3 length: 17 residues. Germline V gene data show CDR1 as KGHSH and CDR2 as LQKENI. The CDR3 bases are TGTGCCAGCTCACCACCATCTATTGTCAACAGTGCCTACGAGCAGTACTTC. It translates to CASSPPSIVNSAYEQYF. Based on the CDR3 plus reference TRBV18 and TRBJ2-7, the full variable domain is NAGVMQNPRHLVRRRGQEARLRCSPMKGHSHVYWYRQLPEEGLKFMVYLQKENIIDESGMPKERFSAEFPKEGPSILRIQQVVRGDSAAYFCASSPPSIVNSAYEQYFGPGTRLTVT.

The table lists this clone with a few counts. The genes are TRBV5-6 and TRBJ2-2; 8 bases are shared with TRBD1. The CDR3 runs 15 residues. V dropped 6 bases and J dropped 3; count of bases not matched to a gene: 7. The germline CDR1 and CDR2 sequences are SGHDT and YYEEEE. This CDR3 is CASTRTGYHTGELFF. In nucleotides, the CDR3 is TGTGCCAGCACCCGGACAGGGTATCACACCGGGGAGCTGTTTTTT.

A remark on this clone: Other DNA sequences in this sample translate to the same CDR3. The rearrangement uses TRBV7-9 and TRBJ2-7; D gene ambiguous. The CDR3 loop spans 14 amino acids. Per germline, CDR1 SEHNR and CDR2 FQNEAQ (reference sequence). V lost 1 base and J lost 2, with 9 bases in between. The CDR3 reads CASSLEGRAYEQYF. DNA of the CDR3: TGTGCCAGCAGCTTAGAAGGTAGGGCCTACGAGCAGTACTTC.

The chain couples TRBV18 to TRBJ2-5, with TRBD1 matching 7 bases. The germline CDR1 and CDR2 sequences are KGHSH and LQKENI. J gave up 5 bases and V 6 bases, and 6 bases lay outside the gene matches. This CDR3 spans 13 amino acids. The CDR3 DNA reads TGTGCCAGCTCGTCCGACAGGGTCGAGACCCAGTACTTC. Amino acids: CASSSDRVETQYF. The variable domain in full, with the rest retrieved from reference TRBV18 and TRBJ2-5, is NAGVMQNPRHLVRRRGQEARLRCSPMKGHSHVYWYRQLPEEGLKFMVYLQKENIIDESGMPKERFSAEFPKEGPSILRIQQVVRGDSAAYFCASSSDRVETQYFGPGTRLLVL.

This clone appeared a few times. The J gene is TRBJ2-1, the V gene TRBV12-5; tentatively, D is TRBD1 or TRBD2 (5 bases each). Trimming left V 1 base short and J 7 bases short, with 20 bases between. The CDR3 runs to 17 residues. In germline, CDR1 is LGHNT, CDR2 FRNRAP. CDR3: CASGLAPGTRTGNEQFF. The CDR3 DNA reads as TGTGCTAGTGGTTTGGCCCCCGGGACCCGGACCGGGAATGAGCAGTTCTTC.

This CDR3 is CASSIDRRQNTEAFF. The DNA of the CDR3 is TGTGCCAGTAGTATAGATCGGAGGCAGAACACTGAAGCTTTCTTT. The V gene is TRBV19, the J gene TRBJ1-1, with no clear D. Per the germline V gene, CDR1 is LNHDA and CDR2 is SQIVND (reference sequence). V dropped 0 bases and J dropped 1 base, with 9 bases sitting between them. The CDR3 length is 15 residues.

The chain links TRBV7-9 to TRBJ1-2; 7 positions agree with TRBD1. Per the germline V gene, CDR1 is SEHNR and CDR2 is FQNEAQ (reference sequence). This CDR3 has 15 amino acids. The J segment lost 0 bases and the V segment lost 5 bases, leaving 6 bases of the junction unmatched. The DNA for the CDR3 is TGTGCCAGCAGCCCTCGGGACAGAGCTAACTATGGCTACACCTTC. This gives the protein CASSPRDRANYGYTF.

The rearrangement joins TRBV28 to TRBJ1-5; TRBD1 matches at 10 bases. Germline V gene data show CDR1 as MDHEN and CDR2 as SYDVKM. The CDR3 is 15 amino acids. J was trimmed by 5 bases and V by 3 bases; bases with no gene match: 4. As DNA, the CDR3 is TGTGCCAGCAGTTTTCAGACAGGGGGCTATCAGCCCCAGCATTTT. Translating it yields CASSFQTGGYQPQHF.

This clone was picked up a small number of times. The chain has TRBV7-6 and TRBJ2-7; D possibly corresponds to TRBD2 (6 bases). V lost 1 base and J 4 bases, leaving 11 bases between the germline ends. Germline V gives CDR1 SGHVS, CDR2 FNYEAQ. The CDR3 is 14 amino acids. CDR3 sequence: CASSLDGRRYEQYF. CDR3 DNA: TGTGCCAGCAGCTTAGACGGGAGAAGATACGAGCAGTACTTC.

The sample holds a few counts of this clone. The V and J genes are TRBV7-9 and TRBJ1-3, with D uncertain. V was shortened by 6 bases and J by 0 bases, with 6 bases between the two germline ends. There are 13 residues in the CDR3. Germline V gene data show CDR1 as SEHNR and CDR2 as FQNEAQ (reference sequence). The CDR3 DNA reads as TGTGCCAGCAGGGCCTCCTCTGGAAACACCATATATTTT. This sequence encodes CASRASSGNTIYF.

This chain joins TRBV6-5 and TRBJ2-7, with D uncertain. V dropped 7 bases and J dropped 0 bases, with 16 bases sitting between them. Per the germline V gene, CDR1 is MNHEY and CDR2 is SVGAGI. The CDR3 is 15 amino acids. The CDR3 region is CASTRTGSSSYEQYF. CDR3 sequence (DNA): TGTGCCAGCACACGTACGGGCAGTAGCTCCTACGAGCAGTACTTC.

This clone appeared a few times. The chain has TRBV4-3 and TRBJ2-7; maybe TRBD2 (5 bases). V lost 2 bases to trimming and J lost 5 bases, with 19 bases between them. Germline CDR1 and CDR2: LGHNA and YSLEER. This CDR3 has 16 residues. CDR3: CASSQNHVYGGDEQYF. CDR3 bases: TGCGCCAGCAGCCAAAACCACGTGTACGGAGGTGACGAGCAGTACTTC.

This clone was picked up a small number of times. The chain uses TRBV10-3 and TRBJ2-2; TRBD2 agrees at 8 bases. This CDR3 region has 17 residues. V was clipped by 3 bases and J by 0 bases; unmatched bases: 6. The germline V gene has CDR1 ENHRY and CDR2 SYGVKD. The CDR3 protein is CAISDSKLAANTGELFF. The CDR3 DNA is TGTGCCATCAGTGACTCCAAACTAGCGGCGAACACCGGGGAGCTGTTTTTT.

This clone occurred once. The J gene is TRBJ1-2, the V gene TRBV28; D ambiguous. Germline CDR1 is MDHEN and CDR2 is SYDVKM. Trimming took off 3 bases at V and 1 base at J, with 3 bases between the two ends. The CDR3 totals 12 residues. This CDR3 is CASSLFNYGYTF. CDR3 bases: TGTGCCAGCAGTTTGTTTAACTATGGCTACACCTTC.